Included here is one T cell receptor (beta chain) sequence, with context. The data originate from a study of T cells after yellow fever vaccination. Study summary: Fractions with few cells were prepared using SMART-Seq v4 Ultra Low Input.

The CDR3 loop spans 16 amino acids. V dropped 9 bases and J dropped 1 base, with 21 bases sitting between them. Germline V gene sequence: CDR1 MGHRA, CDR2 YSYEKL. Template switching with 5'RACE generated the TCR cDNA and added a universal primer site and UMIs. TCRdb processed the 5' RACE reads anew with MiXCR; each CDR3 protein has one entry. The sample gives 300,000 to 400,000 distinct CDR3 sequences, around 13% of which show up once; 2.5% to 3.5% is in the top ten. This sequence joins TRBV4-1 and TRBJ1-2, with D possibly TRBD1 on 6 matching bases. This specimen was CD4+ T cells sorted from PBMCs, taken 15 days after the yellow fever booster vaccination. The receptor comes from a man between 18 and 29 years old who received the YFV17D yellow fever vaccine. The CDR3 sequence: CARTGTKNPVNYGYTF. Here the CDR3 DNA reads TGCGCCAGAACAGGGACAAAGAATCCGGTTAACTATGGCTACACCTTC.